In this sample, the clone carrying this T cell receptor beta chain turned up a few times. What it binds is not known. The data stem from a study of CD8 T cells in ankylosing spondylitis. Study results and caveats: Previous work reported some of these motif variants in the synovial fluid and blood of reactive arthritis. Matched synovial fluid from ankylosing spondylitis patients was reported to be enriched for disease-linked clones. What seemed typical of ankylosing spondylitis blood was a TCR beta motif built from fewer than ten highly homologous variants.

As the method for making TCR beta libraries, quantitative 5'-RACE with molecular barcodes was used. TCRdb redid the calling of the 5' RACE reads with MiXCR, one entry per CDR3 protein. The sample shows more than 650,000 distinct CDR3 sequences, approximately 12% of them seen only once. The CDR3 consists of 15 residues. In germline, CDR1 is LGHNT, CDR2 FRNRAP. The ends were cut back, 1 base at V and 1 base at J, with 10 bases in the middle. The origin of this receptor is a male donor with ankylosing spondylitis. Sequences were obtained from blood, either unsorted or a sorted T cell fraction (not recorded which). The V call is TRBV12-5, the J call TRBJ2-5, with no clear D. In DNA, the CDR3 is TGTGCTAGTGGTTTGGAGGTCCGGGTCCAAGAGACCCAGTACTTC. It encodes CASGLEVRVQETQYF.